This paragraph covers one TCR beta chain sequence. This CDR3 is built from 15 residues. In germline, CDR1 is MNHNS, CDR2 SASEGT. V was cut by 7 bases and J by 1 base, with 16 bases left in between. TCRdb called the RT-PCR reads again in MiXCR, with one record for every CDR3 protein. The sample yields around 850,000 distinct CDR3 sequences, 18% seen once. The record originates from a study of response to subunit inactivated influenza vaccine. This chain uses TRBV6-1 with TRBJ2-5; TRBD2 might be the D (5 bases). The sample here was PBMCs from blood, taken 5 to 6 days after vaccination. This receptor was obtained from a middle-aged man who received an inactivated influenza vaccine. CDR3 loop: CASIEERTLQETQYF. The CDR3 DNA reads TGTGCCAGCATTGAGGAGCGGACTCTCCAAGAGACCCAGTACTTC.